The sequence of this T cell receptor beta chain was determined in a study of blood T cell repertoires in COVID-19. The CDR3 contains 15 residues. Germline CDR1 reads SGHTA; CDR2 reads FQGTGA. V gave up 1 base and J gave up 0 bases, with 10 bases separating them. As processed by the authors: Researchers report that nucleated cell counts were estimated from reference gene primer amplification. The data were produced by immunoSEQ multiplex PCR, yet TCRdb's version contains in-frame clones alone and is incomplete. V and J calls and clone size are those listed in that table; D and trimming were worked out from the DNA. The sample consists of more than 95,000 clones, more than 70% of them appearing once.

This chain connects TRBV7-3 to TRBJ2-7; possible D gene TRBD2, 5 bases. The sequence was collected from an elderly woman with acute or convalescent COVID-19. Sample: peripheral blood. CDR3 nucleotide sequence: TGTGCCAGCAGCTTAAATTCTGGGAGCTCCTACGAGCAGTACTTC. This gives the protein CASSLNSGSSYEQYF.